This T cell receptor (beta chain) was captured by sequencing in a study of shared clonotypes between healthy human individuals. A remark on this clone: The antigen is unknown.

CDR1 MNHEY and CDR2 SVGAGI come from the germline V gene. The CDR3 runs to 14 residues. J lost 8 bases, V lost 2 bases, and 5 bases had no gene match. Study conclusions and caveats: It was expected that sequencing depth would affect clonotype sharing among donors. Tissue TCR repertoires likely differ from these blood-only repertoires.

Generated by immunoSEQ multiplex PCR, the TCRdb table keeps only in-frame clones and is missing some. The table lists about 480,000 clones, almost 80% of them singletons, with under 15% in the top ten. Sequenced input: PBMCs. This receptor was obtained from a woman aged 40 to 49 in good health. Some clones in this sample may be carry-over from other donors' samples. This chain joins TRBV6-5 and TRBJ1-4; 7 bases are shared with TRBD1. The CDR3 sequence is CASSYRGPGEKLFF. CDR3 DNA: TGTGCCAGCAGTTACAGGGGGCCGGGGGAAAAACTGTTTTTT.